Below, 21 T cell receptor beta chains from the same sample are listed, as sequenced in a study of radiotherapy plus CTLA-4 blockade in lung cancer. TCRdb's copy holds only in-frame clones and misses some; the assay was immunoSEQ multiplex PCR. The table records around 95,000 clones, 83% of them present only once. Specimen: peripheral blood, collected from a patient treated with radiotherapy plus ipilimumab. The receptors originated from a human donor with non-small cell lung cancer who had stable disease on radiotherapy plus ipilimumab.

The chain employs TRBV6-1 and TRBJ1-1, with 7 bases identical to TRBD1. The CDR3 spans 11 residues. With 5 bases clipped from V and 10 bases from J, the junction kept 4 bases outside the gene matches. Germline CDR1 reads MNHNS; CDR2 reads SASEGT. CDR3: CASSTGTAAFF. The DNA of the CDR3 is TGTGCCAGCAGTACCGGGACAGCAGCTTTCTTT.

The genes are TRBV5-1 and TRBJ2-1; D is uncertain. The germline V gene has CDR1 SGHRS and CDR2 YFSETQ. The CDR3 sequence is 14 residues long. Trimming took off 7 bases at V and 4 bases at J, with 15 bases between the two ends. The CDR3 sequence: CASPGRGEYNEQFF. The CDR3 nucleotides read TGCGCCAGCCCTGGCCGAGGCGAATACAATGAGCAGTTCTTC.

The CDR3 nucleotides are TGTGCCAGCAGCTCAAGACCGGGACAGGGAAATGAGCAGTTCTTC. Its protein product is CASSSRPGQGNEQFF. The J gene is TRBJ2-1, the V gene TRBV11-2; TRBD1 matches 9 bases. Per germline, CDR1 SGHAT and CDR2 FQNNGV. The CDR3 spans 15 residues. J lost 7 bases, V lost 4 bases, and 8 bases had no gene match.

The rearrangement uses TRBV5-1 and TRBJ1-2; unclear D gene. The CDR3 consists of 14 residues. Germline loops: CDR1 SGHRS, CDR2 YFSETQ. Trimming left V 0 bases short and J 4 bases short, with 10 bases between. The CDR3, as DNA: TGCGCCAGCAGCTTGGATGGGTACAGCTATGGCTACACCTTC. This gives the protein CASSLDGYSYGYTF.

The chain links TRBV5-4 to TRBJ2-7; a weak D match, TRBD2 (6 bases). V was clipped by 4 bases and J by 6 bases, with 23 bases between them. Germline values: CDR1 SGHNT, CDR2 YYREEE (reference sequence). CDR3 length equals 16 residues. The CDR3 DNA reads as TGTGCCAGCAGCGCGGCGGGGATCCGGTCTGTTGGCGAGCAGTACTTC. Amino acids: CASSAAGIRSVGEQYF.

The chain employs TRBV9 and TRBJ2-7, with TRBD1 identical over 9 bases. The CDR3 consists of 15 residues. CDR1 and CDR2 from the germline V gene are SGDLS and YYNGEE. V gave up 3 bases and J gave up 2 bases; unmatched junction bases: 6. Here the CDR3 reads CASSDGTGYTYEQYF. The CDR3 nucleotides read TGTGCCAGCAGCGATGGGACAGGGTATACCTACGAGCAGTACTTC. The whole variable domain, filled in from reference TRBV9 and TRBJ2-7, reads DSGVTQTPKHLITATGQRVTLRCSPRSGDLSVYWYQQSLDQGLQFLIQYYNGEERAKGNILERFSAQQFPDLHSELNLSSLELGDSALYFCASSDGTGYTYEQYFGPGTRLTVT.

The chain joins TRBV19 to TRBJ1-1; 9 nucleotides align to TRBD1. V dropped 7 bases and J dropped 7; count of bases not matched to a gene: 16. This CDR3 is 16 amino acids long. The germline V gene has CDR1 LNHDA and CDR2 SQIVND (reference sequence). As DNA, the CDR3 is TGTGCCAGTACCTCCTGGGGCGGGACAGGGATCGGTGAAGCTTTCTTT. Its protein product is CASTSWGGTGIGEAFF.

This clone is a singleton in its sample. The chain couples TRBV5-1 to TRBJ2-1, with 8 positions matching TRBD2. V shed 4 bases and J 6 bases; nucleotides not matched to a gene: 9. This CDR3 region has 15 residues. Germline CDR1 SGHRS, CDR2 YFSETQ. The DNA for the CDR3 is TGCGCCAGCAGCCGCCGGGAGGGAGTGGGCAATGAGCAGTTCTTC. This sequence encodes CASSRREGVGNEQFF.

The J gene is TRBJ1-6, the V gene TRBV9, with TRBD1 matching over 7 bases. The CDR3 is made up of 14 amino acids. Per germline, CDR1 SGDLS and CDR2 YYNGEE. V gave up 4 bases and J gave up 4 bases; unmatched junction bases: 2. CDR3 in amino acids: CASSLTGYNSPLHF. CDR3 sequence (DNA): TGTGCCAGCAGCCTGACAGGGTATAATTCACCCCTCCACTTT. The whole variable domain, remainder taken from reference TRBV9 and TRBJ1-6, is DSGVTQTPKHLITATGQRVTLRCSPRSGDLSVYWYQQSLDQGLQFLIQYYNGEERAKGNILERFSAQQFPDLHSELNLSSLELGDSALYFCASSLTGYNSPLHFGNGTRLTVT.

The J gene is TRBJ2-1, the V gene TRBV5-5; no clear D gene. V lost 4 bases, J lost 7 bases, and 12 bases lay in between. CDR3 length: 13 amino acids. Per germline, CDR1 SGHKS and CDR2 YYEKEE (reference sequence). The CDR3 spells CASSPGSQNEQFF. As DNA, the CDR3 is TGTGCCAGCAGCCCTGGTAGCCAAAATGAGCAGTTCTTC.

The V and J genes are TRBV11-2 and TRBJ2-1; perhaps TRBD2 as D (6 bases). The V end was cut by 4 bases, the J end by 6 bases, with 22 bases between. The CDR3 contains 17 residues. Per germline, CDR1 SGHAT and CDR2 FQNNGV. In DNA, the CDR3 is TGTGCCAGCAGCTCCACGGCGGGGCTAGCGAGATTCAATGAGCAGTTCTTC. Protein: CASSSTAGLARFNEQFF.

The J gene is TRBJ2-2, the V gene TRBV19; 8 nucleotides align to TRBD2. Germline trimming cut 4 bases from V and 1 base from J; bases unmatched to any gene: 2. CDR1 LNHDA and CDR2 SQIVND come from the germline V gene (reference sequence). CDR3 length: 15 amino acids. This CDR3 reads CASSNREGNTGELFF. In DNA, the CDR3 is TGTGCCAGTAGTAACCGGGAGGGGAACACCGGGGAGCTGTTTTTT.

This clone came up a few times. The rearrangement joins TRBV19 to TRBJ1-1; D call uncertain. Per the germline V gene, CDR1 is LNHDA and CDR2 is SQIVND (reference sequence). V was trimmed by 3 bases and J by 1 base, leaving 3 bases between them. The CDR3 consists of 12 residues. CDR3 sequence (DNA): TGTGCCAGTAGTATGGCGAACACTGAAGCTTTCTTT. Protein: CASSMANTEAFF.

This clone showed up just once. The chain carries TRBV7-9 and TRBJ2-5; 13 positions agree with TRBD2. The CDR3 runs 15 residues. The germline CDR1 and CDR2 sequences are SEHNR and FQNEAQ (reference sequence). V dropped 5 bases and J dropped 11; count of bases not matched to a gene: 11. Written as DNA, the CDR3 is TGTGCCAGCAGCCCCGGACTAGCGGGAGCGGGTGAGCAGTACTTC. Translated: CASSPGLAGAGEQYF.

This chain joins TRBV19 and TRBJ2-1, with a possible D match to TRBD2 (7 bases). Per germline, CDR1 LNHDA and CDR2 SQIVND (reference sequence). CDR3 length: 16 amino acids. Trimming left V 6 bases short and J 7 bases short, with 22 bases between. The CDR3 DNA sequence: TGTGCCAGTAGCCAGATCGGGGGGCAGGGGCATAATGAGCAGTTCTTC. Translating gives CASSQIGGQGHNEQFF.

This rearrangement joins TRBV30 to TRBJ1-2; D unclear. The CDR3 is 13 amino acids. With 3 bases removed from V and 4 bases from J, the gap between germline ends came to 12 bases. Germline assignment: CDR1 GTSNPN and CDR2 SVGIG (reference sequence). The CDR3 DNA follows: TGTGCCTGGAGCGGACTGTCACCCTATGGCTACACCTTC. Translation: CAWSGLSPYGYTF.

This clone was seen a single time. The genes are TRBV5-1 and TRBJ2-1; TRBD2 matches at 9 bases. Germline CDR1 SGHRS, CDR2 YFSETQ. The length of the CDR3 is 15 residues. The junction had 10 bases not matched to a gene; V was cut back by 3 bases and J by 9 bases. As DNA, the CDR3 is TGCGCCAGCAGCTCGGCGGGGGGGCGAATCGGTGAGCAGTTCTTC. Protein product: CASSSAGGRIGEQFF. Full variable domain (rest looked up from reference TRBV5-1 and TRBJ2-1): KAGVTQTPRYLIKTRGQQVTLSCSPISGHRSVSWYQQTPGQGLQFLFEYFSETQRNKGNFPGRFSGRQFSNSRSEMNVSTLELGDSALYLCASSSAGGRIGEQFFGPGTRLTVL.

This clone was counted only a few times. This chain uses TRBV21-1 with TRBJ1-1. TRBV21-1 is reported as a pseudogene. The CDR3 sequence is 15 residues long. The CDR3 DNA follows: TGTGCCAGCAGCCTCCGCCGAGGATGGGGCACTGAAGCTTTCTTT. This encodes CASSLRRGWGTEAFF.

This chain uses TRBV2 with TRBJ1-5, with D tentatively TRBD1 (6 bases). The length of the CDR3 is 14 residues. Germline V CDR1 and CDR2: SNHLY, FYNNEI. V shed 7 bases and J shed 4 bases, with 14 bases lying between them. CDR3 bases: TGTGCCAGCAAAGGGATAGGGGGGAATCAGCCCCAGCATTTT. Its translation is CASKGIGGNQPQHF.

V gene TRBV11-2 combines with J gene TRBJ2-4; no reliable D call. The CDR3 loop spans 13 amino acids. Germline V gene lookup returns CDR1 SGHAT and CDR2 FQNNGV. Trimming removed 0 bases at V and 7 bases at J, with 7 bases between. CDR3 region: CASSLEVRNIQYF. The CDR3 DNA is TGTGCCAGCAGCTTAGAGGTCAGGAACATTCAGTACTTC.

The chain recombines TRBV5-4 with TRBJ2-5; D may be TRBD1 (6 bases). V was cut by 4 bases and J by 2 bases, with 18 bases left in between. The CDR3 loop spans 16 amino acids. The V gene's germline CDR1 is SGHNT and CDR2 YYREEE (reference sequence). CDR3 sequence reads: CASSPPPQGVQETQYF. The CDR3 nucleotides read TGTGCCAGCAGCCCCCCCCCACAGGGCGTGCAAGAGACCCAGTACTTC.